This passage covers 28 T cell receptor beta chains from one sample sequenced in a study of technical replicates of blood from several donors. Generated by immunoSEQ multiplex PCR, the TCRdb table keeps only in-frame clones and is missing some. Of around 13,000 clones in the sample, 94% were seen once. The source material was PBMCs. Receptor source: a human donor in good health.

J is TRBJ2-7 and V is TRBV28; TRBD1 might be the D (5 bases). The CDR3 spans 15 residues. The ends were cut back, 5 bases at V and 0 bases at J, with 14 bases in the middle. The germline V gene encodes CDR1 MDHEN and CDR2 SYDVKM. Written as DNA, the CDR3 is TGTGCCAGCAGTCTAACAGGAGATAACTCCTACGAGCAGTACTTC. Translation gives CASSLTGDNSYEQYF.

V usage is TRBV13 and J usage is TRBJ2-5; D gene unclear. The V end lost 5 bases, the J end lost 2 bases, and 21 bases lay between the germline ends. Per the germline V gene, CDR1 is PRHDT and CDR2 is FYEKMQ (reference sequence). CDR3 length: 17 amino acids. This CDR3 reads CASSPGFAAVAQETQYF. CDR3 nucleotide sequence: TGTGCCAGCAGCCCAGGATTCGCAGCCGTGGCACAAGAGACCCAGTACTTC.

The rearrangement uses TRBV28 and TRBJ1-1; TRBD1 might be the D (6 bases). CDR1 is MDHEN, CDR2 SYDVKM, per germline. Trimming stripped 1 base from V and 3 bases from J, with 15 bases between. This CDR3 region has 16 residues. The CDR3 loop reads CASSLLGGSGYTEAFF. In nucleotides, the CDR3 is TGTGCCAGCAGTTTATTAGGGGGTAGTGGGTACACTGAAGCTTTCTTT.

The CDR3 protein is CASGRAGEGYEQYF. The CDR3 DNA sequence: TGTGCCAGCGGTCGGGCGGGAGAAGGGTACGAGCAGTACTTC. V gene TRBV6-5 combines with J gene TRBJ2-7, with 7 nucleotides matching TRBD2. The CDR3 covers 14 residues. CDR1 is MNHEY, CDR2 SVGAGI, per germline. V was clipped by 8 bases and J by 4 bases; unmatched bases: 11.

The V call is TRBV6-5, the J call TRBJ1-2; D gene ambiguous. In germline, CDR1 is MNHEY, CDR2 SVGAGI. The CDR3 is made up of 13 amino acids. Trimming removed 6 bases from V and 0 bases from J, with 8 bases in between. The chain's CDR3 is CASSMFANYGYTF. CDR3 nucleotide sequence: TGTGCCAGCAGCATGTTTGCTAACTATGGCTACACCTTC.

The rearrangement uses TRBV5-1 and TRBJ1-5; D is ambiguous. V was shortened by 1 base and J by 3 bases, with 11 bases between the two germline ends. The CDR3 runs to 15 residues. Germline V lookup: CDR1 SGHRS, CDR2 YFSETQ. This CDR3 is CASSLLGHDNQPQHF. The CDR3 DNA reads TGCGCCAGCAGCTTGCTGGGCCATGACAATCAGCCCCAGCATTTT.

This chain links TRBV5-1 with TRBJ2-7; the match to TRBD1 covers 10 bases. Germline V lookup: CDR1 SGHRS, CDR2 YFSETQ. Trimming cost V 0 bases and J 2 bases; bases outside gene matches: 8. The CDR3 is 17 amino acids. The CDR3 nucleotides are TGCGCCAGCAGCTTGGCCGGGGGACAGGGGCAACCCTACGAGCAGTACTTC. Translated, it gives CASSLAGGQGQPYEQYF.

V and J are TRBV7-3 and TRBJ2-2, with 10 positions matching TRBD2. Germline trimming cut 5 bases from V and 4 bases from J; bases unmatched to any gene: 10. From germline, CDR1 is SGHTA and CDR2 FQGTGA. The CDR3 spans 17 residues. CDR3 loop: CASSPWLAGVGTGELFF. The CDR3 bases are TGTGCCAGCAGCCCTTGGCTAGCGGGAGTGGGCACCGGGGAGCTGTTTTTT.

The V gene is TRBV5-1, the J gene TRBJ2-7; D may be TRBD2 (5 bases). The V and J ends lost 4 bases and 0 bases respectively, with 11 bases between them. Germline V gives CDR1 SGHRS, CDR2 YFSETQ. The CDR3 length is 14 residues. The CDR3 loop is CASSPGYSSYEQYF. CDR3 in DNA: TGCGCCAGCAGCCCGGGGTACAGCTCCTACGAGCAGTACTTC. Looking up the rest from reference TRBV5-1 and TRBJ2-7 gives the full variable domain: KAGVTQTPRYLIKTRGQQVTLSCSPISGHRSVSWYQQTPGQGLQFLFEYFSETQRNKGNFPGRFSGRQFSNSRSEMNVSTLELGDSALYLCASSPGYSSYEQYFGPGTRLTVT.

CDR3 loop: CASRTGERNTEAFF. The CDR3 DNA reads as TGTGCCAGTCGGACGGGAGAGAGGAACACTGAAGCTTTCTTT. The gene calls are TRBV19 and TRBJ1-1, with D unresolved. Per the germline V gene, CDR1 is LNHDA and CDR2 is SQIVND (reference sequence). This CDR3 is 14 amino acids long. V gave up 8 bases and J gave up 1 base, with 14 bases separating them. The variable domain in full, with the rest retrieved from reference TRBV19 and TRBJ1-1, is DGGITQSPKYLFRKEGQNVTLSCEQNLNHDAMYWYRQDPGQGLRLIYYSQIVNDFQKGDIAEGYSVSREKKESFPLTVTSAQKNPTAFYLCASRTGERNTEAFFGQGTRLTVV.

The rearrangement links TRBV5-1 to TRBJ2-5; D is possibly TRBD2 (6 bases). The CDR3 runs to 14 residues. V lost 6 bases to trimming and J lost 1 base, with 13 bases between them. Germline V gene data show CDR1 as SGHRS and CDR2 as YFSETQ. The CDR3 bases are TGCGCCAGCAACCGAGCGGGCCCCCAAGAGACCCAGTACTTC. This encodes CASNRAGPQETQYF.

The rearrangement joins TRBV7-6 to TRBJ1-2, with D perhaps matching TRBD1 (6 bases). The CDR3 has 13 residues. Germline loops: CDR1 SGHVS, CDR2 FNYEAQ. With 5 bases removed from V and 3 bases from J, the gap between germline ends came to 10 bases. CDR3 loop: CASSPQGYYGYTF. The CDR3 nucleotides are TGTGCCAGCAGCCCACAGGGATACTATGGCTACACCTTC.

The CDR3 is CASSFITPRGRDYGYTF. The CDR3 nucleotides are TGTGCCAGCAGTTTTATCACCCCCCGGGGGAGGGACTATGGCTACACCTTC. The J gene is TRBJ1-2, the V gene TRBV27; tentative D call: TRBD1 (5 bases). V lost 3 bases, J lost 3 bases, and 20 bases lay in between. Germline V gives CDR1 MNHEY, CDR2 SMNVEV (reference sequence). There are 17 residues in the CDR3.

The V and J genes are TRBV27 and TRBJ2-3; possible D gene TRBD2, 6 bases. Looked up from germline, CDR1 is MNHEY and CDR2 is SMNVEV (reference sequence). This CDR3 is 15 amino acids long. V lost 5 bases and J 9 bases, leaving 21 bases between the germline ends. The CDR3 loop is CASSPPGLIPDTQYF. CDR3 DNA: TGTGCCAGCAGTCCCCCGGGACTTATACCCGACACGCAGTATTTT.

The chain uses TRBV5-4 and TRBJ2-2; 7 nucleotides match TRBD1. Germline CDR1 and CDR2: SGHNT and YYREEE (reference sequence). The CDR3 contains 16 residues. Trimming cost V 0 bases and J 2 bases; bases outside gene matches: 4. The CDR3 DNA reads as TGTGCCAGCAGCTTGGGTGGACAGGCAAACACCGGGGAGCTGTTTTTT. Protein product: CASSLGGQANTGELFF.

The CDR3 sequence is CASSPAGDTQYF. The DNA of the CDR3 is TGCGCCAGCAGCCCAGCGGGAGATACGCAGTATTTT. This rearrangement joins TRBV10-1 to TRBJ2-3; possibly TRBD2 for D (6 bases). CDR3 size: 12 residues. Germline CDR1 and CDR2: WNHNN and SYGVQD (reference sequence). V dropped 6 bases and J dropped 5 bases, with 9 bases sitting between them.

The chain employs TRBV29-1 and TRBJ2-2, with D unclear. This CDR3 region has 15 residues. Germline V CDR1 and CDR2: SQVTM, ANQGSEA. V lost 5 bases and J 3 bases, leaving 16 bases between the germline ends. The CDR3 protein is CSVLGHDIYTGELFF. CDR3 nucleotides: TGCAGCGTTTTGGGCCATGACATCTACACCGGGGAGCTGTTTTTT.

The chain carries TRBV14 and TRBJ1-2; unclear D gene. CDR3 length: 13 residues. V lost 5 bases and J 0 bases, leaving 7 bases between the germline ends. Germline CDR1 SGHDN, CDR2 FVKESK. In DNA form, the CDR3 reads TGTGCCAGCAGCGTCGGGACTAACTATGGCTACACCTTC. This gives the protein CASSVGTNYGYTF.

The J gene is TRBJ2-1, the V gene TRBV6-1; D might be TRBD2 (6 bases). Trimming removed 2 bases at V and 4 bases at J, with 15 bases between. Germline lookup yields CDR1 MNHNS and CDR2 SASEGT. The CDR3 contains 16 residues. The CDR3, as DNA: TGTGCCAGCAGTGAAACTGGAGGGGACCCTTACAATGAGCAGTTCTTC. This codes for CASSETGGDPYNEQFF.

The rearrangement links TRBV7-9 to TRBJ2-5, with D possibly being TRBD2 (5 bases). Between the trimmed V and J ends, which lost 4 bases and 5 bases, there was a span of 20 bases. This CDR3 has 16 amino acids. CDR1 and CDR2 from the germline V gene are SEHNR and FQNEAQ (reference sequence). The CDR3 region has the DNA TGTGCCAGCAGCTCAAGCGGTCTGAGGGTGGTGGAGACCCAGTACTTC. Translation: CASSSSGLRVVETQYF.

This clone occurred once. This chain links TRBV11-2 with TRBJ2-7; TRBD2 aligns across 14 bases. Trimming at V came to 5 bases and at J to 2 bases, leaving 8 bases not matched to a gene. The CDR3 loop spans 17 amino acids. CDR1 and CDR2 from the germline V gene are SGHAT and FQNNGV. The CDR3 nucleotides read TGTGCCAGCAGCCAGGGACTAGCGGGAGTTCGGCCCTACGAGCAGTACTTC. Translating gives CASSQGLAGVRPYEQYF.

The chain recombines TRBV18 with TRBJ2-2, with 7 nucleotides matching TRBD2. CDR3 length: 12 residues. Germline V lookup: CDR1 KGHSH, CDR2 LQKENI. Trimming removed 10 bases from V and 5 bases from J; junction bases left unmatched: 4. CDR3 amino acids: CATGLTTGELFF. The CDR3 region has the DNA TGTGCCACGGGACTAACAACCGGGGAGCTGTTTTTT.

This clone has more than one count but fewer than ten. The gene calls are TRBV18 and TRBJ2-7; possible D gene TRBD2, 6 bases. The CDR3 consists of 16 residues. Germline V gene data show CDR1 as KGHSH and CDR2 as LQKENI. V was shortened by 0 bases and J by 4 bases, with 16 bases between the two germline ends. The CDR3 reads CASSPPVEGRTYEQYF. In DNA, the CDR3 is TGTGCCAGCTCACCACCGGTGGAAGGGAGGACGTACGAGCAGTACTTC. The full variable domain, with the rest looked up from reference TRBV18 and TRBJ2-7, is NAGVMQNPRHLVRRRGQEARLRCSPMKGHSHVYWYRQLPEEGLKFMVYLQKENIIDESGMPKERFSAEFPKEGPSILRIQQVVRGDSAAYFCASSPPVEGRTYEQYFGPGTRLTVT.

The J gene is TRBJ2-2, the V gene TRBV25-1; possibly TRBD2 for D (6 bases). Trimming cost V 11 bases and J 1 base, with 11 bases left between them. Looked up from germline, CDR1 is MGHDK and CDR2 is SYGVNS. The CDR3 extends over 13 amino acids. The CDR3, as DNA: TGTGCCGCCGAGGGAGGGAACACCGGGGAGCTGTTTTTT. Its protein product is CAAEGGNTGELFF.

This clone was counted only a few times. The chain joins TRBV7-9 to TRBJ1-1, with D maybe TRBD1 (5 bases). The CDR3 runs 19 residues. Trimming shortened V by 1 base and J by 4 bases, and 25 bases separated the two germline ends. Germline V lookup: CDR1 SEHNR, CDR2 FQNEAQ (reference sequence). The CDR3 reads CASSLGLPPRRGRSTEAFF. The CDR3 DNA is TGTGCCAGCAGCTTAGGACTTCCCCCTCGAAGGGGCCGGAGCACTGAAGCTTTCTTT.

This rearrangement joins TRBV18 to TRBJ2-7, with 9 positions matching TRBD2. The CDR3 extends over 16 amino acids. Trimming removed 6 bases from V and 5 bases from J; junction bases left unmatched: 14. Germline-derived CDR1 and CDR2 are KGHSH and LQKENI. The DNA of the CDR3 is TGTGCCAGCTCCCCCCCCGGGGCGGGAGGGAATAACGAGCAGTACTTC. This translates into CASSPPGAGGNNEQYF.

The chain carries TRBV6-4 and TRBJ1-5, with D unclear. The CDR3 sequence is 13 residues long. Germline V gene sequence: CDR1 MRHNA, CDR2 SNTAGT. V was trimmed by 4 bases and J by 7 bases, leaving 11 bases between them. Here the CDR3 DNA reads TGTGCCAGCAGTGGTAGAGGTGGCCAGCCCCAGCATTTT. Encoded protein: CASSGRGGQPQHF.

This clone is a singleton in its sample. V and J are TRBV28 and TRBJ2-2; 12 bases fit TRBD2. This CDR3 contains 20 residues. V trimming: 4 bases; J trimming: 0 bases; junction bases outside the gene matches: 12. Per the germline V gene, CDR1 is MDHEN and CDR2 is SYDVKM. The CDR3 sequence: CASSSPSGLAGQANTGELFF. DNA for the CDR3: TGTGCCAGCAGTTCACCAAGCGGACTAGCGGGACAGGCGAACACCGGGGAGCTGTTTTTT.